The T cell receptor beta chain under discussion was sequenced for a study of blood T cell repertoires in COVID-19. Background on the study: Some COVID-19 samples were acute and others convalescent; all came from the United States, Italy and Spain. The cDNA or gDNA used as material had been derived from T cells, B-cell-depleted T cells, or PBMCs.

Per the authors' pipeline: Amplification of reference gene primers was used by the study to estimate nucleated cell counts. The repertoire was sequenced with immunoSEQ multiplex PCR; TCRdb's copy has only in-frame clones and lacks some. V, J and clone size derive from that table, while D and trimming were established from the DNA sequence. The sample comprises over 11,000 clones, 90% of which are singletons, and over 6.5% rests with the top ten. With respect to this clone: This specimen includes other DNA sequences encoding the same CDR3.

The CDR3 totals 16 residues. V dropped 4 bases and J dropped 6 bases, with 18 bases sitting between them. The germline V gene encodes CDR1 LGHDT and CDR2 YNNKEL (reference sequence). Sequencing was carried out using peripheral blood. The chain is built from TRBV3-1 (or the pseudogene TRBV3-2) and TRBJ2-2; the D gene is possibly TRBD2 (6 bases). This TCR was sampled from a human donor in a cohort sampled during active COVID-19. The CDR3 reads CASSLGVTSLAGELFF. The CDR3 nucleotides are TGTGCCAGCAGCCTGGGGGTGACTAGTTTGGCCGGGGAGCTGTTTTTT.